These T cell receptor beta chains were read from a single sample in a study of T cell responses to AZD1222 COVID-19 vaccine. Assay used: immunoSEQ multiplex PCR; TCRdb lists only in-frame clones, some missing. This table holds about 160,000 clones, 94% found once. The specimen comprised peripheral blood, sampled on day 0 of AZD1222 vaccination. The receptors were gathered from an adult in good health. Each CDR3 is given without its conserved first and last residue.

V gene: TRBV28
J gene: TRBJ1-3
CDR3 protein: ASSKTVYANTIY

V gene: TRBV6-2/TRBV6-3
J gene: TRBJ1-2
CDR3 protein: ASSYRGQAGSDGYT

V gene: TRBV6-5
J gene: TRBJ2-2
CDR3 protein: ASSFNGGADGELF

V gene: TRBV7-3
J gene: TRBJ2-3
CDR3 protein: ASSSGIGTSGTDTQY

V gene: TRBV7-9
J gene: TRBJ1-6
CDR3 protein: ASSPGQISYNSPLH

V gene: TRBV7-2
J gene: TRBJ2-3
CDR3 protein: ASSSRPTDTQY

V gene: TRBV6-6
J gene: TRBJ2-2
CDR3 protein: ASSLGLAGTGELF

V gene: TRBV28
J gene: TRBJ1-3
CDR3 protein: ASSLYMRASTGGGNTIY

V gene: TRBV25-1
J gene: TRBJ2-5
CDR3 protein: ASSESRAPQETQY

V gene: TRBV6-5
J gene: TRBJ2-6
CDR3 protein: ASGFLGANVLT

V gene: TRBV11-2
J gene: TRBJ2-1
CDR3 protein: ASSPFIGLAGTNEQF

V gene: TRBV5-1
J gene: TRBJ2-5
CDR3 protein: ASSWGLVVQETQY

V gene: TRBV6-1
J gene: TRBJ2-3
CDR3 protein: ASSDGLADTDTQY

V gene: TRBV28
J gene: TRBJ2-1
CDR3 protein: ASRRTSGSSYNEQF

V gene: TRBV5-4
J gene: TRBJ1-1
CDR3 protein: ASSFEGAGKTEAF

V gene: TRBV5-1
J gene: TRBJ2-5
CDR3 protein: ASSWGRTWGQETQY

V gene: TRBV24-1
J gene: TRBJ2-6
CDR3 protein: ATSDPGTGYTGANVLT

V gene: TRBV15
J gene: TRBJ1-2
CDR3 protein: ATSRGVGLRRGMLGYT

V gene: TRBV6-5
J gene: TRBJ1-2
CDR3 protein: ASSYGTGWAYGYT

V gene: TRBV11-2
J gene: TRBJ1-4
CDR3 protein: ASSLGLGLEEKLF

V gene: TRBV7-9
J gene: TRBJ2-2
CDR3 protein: ASSLVMGTGELF

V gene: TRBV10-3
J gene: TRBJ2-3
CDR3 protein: AISGGGTGSGDTQY

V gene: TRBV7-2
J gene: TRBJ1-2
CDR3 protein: ASSLGGTGADYT

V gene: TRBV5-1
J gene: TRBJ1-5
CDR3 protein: ASSPGDILSNQPQH

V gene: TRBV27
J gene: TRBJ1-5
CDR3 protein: ASSFTGFNQPQH

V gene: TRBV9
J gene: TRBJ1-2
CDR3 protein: ASSGPRDTMSYGYT

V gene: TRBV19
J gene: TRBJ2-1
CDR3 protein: ASSSGGQYNEQF

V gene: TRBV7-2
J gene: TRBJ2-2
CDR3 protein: ASSSGQGGHTGELF

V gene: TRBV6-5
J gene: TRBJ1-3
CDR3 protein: ASSGTDSGNTIY

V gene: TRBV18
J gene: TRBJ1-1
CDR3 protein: ASSIQRNTEAF

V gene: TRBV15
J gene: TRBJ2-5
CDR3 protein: ATSGLAVYGRNQETQY

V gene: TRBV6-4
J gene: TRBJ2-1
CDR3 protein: ASSVMTTDNEQF

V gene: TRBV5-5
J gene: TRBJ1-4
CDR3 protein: ASSFTGGGNEKLF

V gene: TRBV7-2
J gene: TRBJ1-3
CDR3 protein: ATSPGRPGAGNTIY

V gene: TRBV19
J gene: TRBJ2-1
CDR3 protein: ASSIGAENEQF

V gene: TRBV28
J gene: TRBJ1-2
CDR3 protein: ATGQFRSYGYT

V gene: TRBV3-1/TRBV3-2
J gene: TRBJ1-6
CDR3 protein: ASRDGSYNSPLH

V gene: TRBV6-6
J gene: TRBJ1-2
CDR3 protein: ASSGTGLLSYT

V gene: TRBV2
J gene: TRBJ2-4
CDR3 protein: ASREAWGESLAKNIQY

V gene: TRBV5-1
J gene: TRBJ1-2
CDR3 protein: ASSLLQGGYGYT

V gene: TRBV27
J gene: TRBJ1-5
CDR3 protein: ASSLGYNQPQH

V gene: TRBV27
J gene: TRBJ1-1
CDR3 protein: ASRQGENTEAF

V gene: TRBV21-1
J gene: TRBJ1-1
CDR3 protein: PSPRRLIVTEAF

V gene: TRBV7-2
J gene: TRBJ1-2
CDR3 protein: ASSLSNNYGYT

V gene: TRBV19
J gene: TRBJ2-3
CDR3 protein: ASSIGVGPTDTQY

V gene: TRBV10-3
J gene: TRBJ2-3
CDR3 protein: ASASGDRTDTQY

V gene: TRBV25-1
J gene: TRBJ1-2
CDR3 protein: ASSGRGPGYT

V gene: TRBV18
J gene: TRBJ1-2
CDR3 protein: ASSPPGVDGYT

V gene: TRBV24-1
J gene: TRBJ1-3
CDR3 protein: ALWPANTIY

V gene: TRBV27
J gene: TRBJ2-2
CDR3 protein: ASSLSTGELF

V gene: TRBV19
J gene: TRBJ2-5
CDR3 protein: ASSSHPAGGGETQY

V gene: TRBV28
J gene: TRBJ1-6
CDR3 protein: ASSSTGVGSPLH